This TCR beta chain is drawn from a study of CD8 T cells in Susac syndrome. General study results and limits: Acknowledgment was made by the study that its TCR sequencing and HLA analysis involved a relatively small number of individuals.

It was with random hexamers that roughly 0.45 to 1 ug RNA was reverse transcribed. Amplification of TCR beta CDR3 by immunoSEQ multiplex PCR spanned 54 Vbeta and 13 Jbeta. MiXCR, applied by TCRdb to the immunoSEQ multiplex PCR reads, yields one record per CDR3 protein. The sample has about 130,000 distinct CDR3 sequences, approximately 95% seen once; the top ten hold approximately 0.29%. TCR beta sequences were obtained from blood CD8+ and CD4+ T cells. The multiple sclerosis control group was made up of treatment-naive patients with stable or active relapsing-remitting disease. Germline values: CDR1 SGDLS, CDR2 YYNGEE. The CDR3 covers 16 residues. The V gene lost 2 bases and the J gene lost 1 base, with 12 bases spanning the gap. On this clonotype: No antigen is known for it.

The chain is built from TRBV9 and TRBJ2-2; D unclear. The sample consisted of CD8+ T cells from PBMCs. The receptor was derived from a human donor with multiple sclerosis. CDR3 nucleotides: TGTGCCAGCAGCGTTTCGGGCAACCTGAACACCGGGGAGCTGTTTTTT. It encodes CASSVSGNLNTGELFF.